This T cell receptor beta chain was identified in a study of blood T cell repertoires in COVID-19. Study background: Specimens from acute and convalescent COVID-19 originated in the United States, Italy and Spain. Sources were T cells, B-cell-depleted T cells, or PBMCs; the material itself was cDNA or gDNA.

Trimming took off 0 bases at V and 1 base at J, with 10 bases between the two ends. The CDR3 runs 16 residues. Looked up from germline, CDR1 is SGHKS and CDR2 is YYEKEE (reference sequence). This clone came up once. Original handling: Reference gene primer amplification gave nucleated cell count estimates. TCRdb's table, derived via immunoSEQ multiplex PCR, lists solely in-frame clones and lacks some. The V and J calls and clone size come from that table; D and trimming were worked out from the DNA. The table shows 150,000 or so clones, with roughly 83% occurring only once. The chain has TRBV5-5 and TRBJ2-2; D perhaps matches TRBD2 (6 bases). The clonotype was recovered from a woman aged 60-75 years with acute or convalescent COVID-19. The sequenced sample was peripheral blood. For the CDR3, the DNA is TGTGCCAGCAGCTTGGAAGGGCGGGGGAACACCGGGGAGCTGTTTTTT. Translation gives CASSLEGRGNTGELFF. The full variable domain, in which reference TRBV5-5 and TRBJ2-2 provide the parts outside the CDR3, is DAGVTQSPTHLIKTRGQQVTLRCSPISGHKSVSWYQQVLGQGPQFIFQYYEKEERGRGNFPDRFSARQFPNYSSELNVNALLLGDSALYLCASSLEGRGNTGELFFGEGSRLTVL.